This TCR beta chain was captured in a study of OX40 agonist ivuxolimab in advanced cancers. The CDR3 spans 15 residues. The germline CDR1 and CDR2 sequences are GTSNPN and SVGIG (reference sequence). The V gene end was trimmed by 0 bases and the J gene end by 6 bases; junction bases not matched to a gene: 5. Sequencing used immunoSEQ multiplex PCR; TCRdb keeps in-frame clones, though not all of them. The profile shows fewer than 30,000 clones, 70% to 80% of them singletons. This receptor was identified in an adult with an advanced solid tumor such as melanoma, head and neck, liver or kidney cancer. The sequences come from CD4+ or CD8+ T cells sorted from blood, collected in a trial of the OX40 agonist ivuxolimab. V gene TRBV30 combines with J gene TRBJ2-1, with 10 bases lining up with TRBD1. CDR3 sequence: CAWSVLRDRGNEQFF. Written as DNA, the CDR3 is TGTGCCTGGAGTGTACTCAGGGACAGGGGCAATGAGCAGTTCTTC.